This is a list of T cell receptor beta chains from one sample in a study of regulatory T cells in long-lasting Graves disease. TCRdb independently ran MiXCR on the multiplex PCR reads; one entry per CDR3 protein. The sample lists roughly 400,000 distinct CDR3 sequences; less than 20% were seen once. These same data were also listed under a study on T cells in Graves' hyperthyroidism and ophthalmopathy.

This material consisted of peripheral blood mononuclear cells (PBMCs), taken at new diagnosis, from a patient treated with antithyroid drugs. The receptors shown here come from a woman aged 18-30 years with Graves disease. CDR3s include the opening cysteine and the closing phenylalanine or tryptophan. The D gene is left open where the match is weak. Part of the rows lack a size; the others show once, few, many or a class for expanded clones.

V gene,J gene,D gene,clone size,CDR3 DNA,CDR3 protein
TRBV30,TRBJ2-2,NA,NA,TGTGCCTGCCCCGGGACGCCAGCTACCGGGGAGCTGTTTTTT,CACPGTPATGELFF
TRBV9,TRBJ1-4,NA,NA,TGTGCCAGCAGCGTAGCAGGGACGGGACAAGTTGAACTGTTTTTT,CASSVAGTGQVELFF
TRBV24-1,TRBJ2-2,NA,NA,TGTGCCACCAGTGACTCTTGGGGGGCCAGCGCCACCGGGGAGCTGTTTTTT,CATSDSWGASATGELFF
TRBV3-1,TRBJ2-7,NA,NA,TGTGCCAGCAGTTACTCGATGCTAGGCCTGGCCTACGAGCAGTACTTC,CASSYSMLGLAYEQYF
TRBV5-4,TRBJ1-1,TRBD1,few,TGTGCCAGCAGCTTGGGGCAAAGACAGGGGTCTGAAGCTTTCTTT,CASSLGQRQGSEAFF
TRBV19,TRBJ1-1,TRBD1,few,TGTGCCAGTAGTCCAGGGACAGGTCGCTCGGGTACTGAAGCTTTCTTT,CASSPGTGRSGTEAFF
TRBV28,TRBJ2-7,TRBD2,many,TGTGCCAGCAGTACCACCATCGGGACTAGCGGGTGGTGGCAGTACTTC,CASSTTIGTSGWWQYF
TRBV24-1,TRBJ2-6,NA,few,TGTGCCACCAGTGAGGACTCTGGGGCCAACGTCCTGACTTTC,CATSEDSGANVLTF
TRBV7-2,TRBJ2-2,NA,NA,TGTGCCAGCAGCCCCTGGGCAGGTACGACCGGGGAGCTGTTTTTT,CASSPWAGTTGELFF
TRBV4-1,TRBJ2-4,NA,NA,TGCGCCAGCAGCCCACGACCTGCCGAGGAGCTGTTCTTC,CASSPRPAEELFF
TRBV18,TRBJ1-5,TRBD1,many,TGTGCCAGCTCACCACCTTCACAGGGGCGCAATCAGCCCCAGCATTTT,CASSPPSQGRNQPQHF
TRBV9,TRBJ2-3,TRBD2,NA,TGTGCCAGCAGCGTAACCCGACTAGCACGGGATACGCAGTATTTT,CASSVTRLARDTQYF
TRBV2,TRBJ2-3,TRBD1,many,TGTGCCAGCAAGGACAGGGCCTCCACAGATACGCAGTATTTT,CASKDRASTDTQYF
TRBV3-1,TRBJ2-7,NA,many,TGTGCCAGCAGCCAAGCGAAAACCGGGACCTACGAGCAGTACTTC,CASSQAKTGTYEQYF
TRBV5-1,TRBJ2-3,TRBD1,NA,TGCGCCAGCAGCTTTCAGGGGGAAGGCACAGATACGCAGTATTTT,CASSFQGEGTDTQYF
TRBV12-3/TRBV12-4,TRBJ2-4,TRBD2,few,TGTGCCAGCAGGAGACTAGCGGAAAACATTCAGTACTTC,CASRRLAENIQYF
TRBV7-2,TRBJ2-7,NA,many,TGTGCCAGCAACCTCGGGGGCGCCGGGGTCTTCGAGCAGTACTTC,CASNLGGAGVFEQYF
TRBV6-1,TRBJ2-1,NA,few,TGTGCCAGCAGCAGACCAGGGGGAGGGAATGAGCAGTTCTTC,CASSRPGGGNEQFF
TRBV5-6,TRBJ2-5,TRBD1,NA,TGTGCCAGCAGCCGAGGGGGCGCCGCCTTGGAGACCCAGTACTTC,CASSRGGAALETQYF
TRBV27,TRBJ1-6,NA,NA,TGTGCCAGCAACGTTGGGGAGTTAAATTCACCCCTCCACTTT,CASNVGELNSPLHF
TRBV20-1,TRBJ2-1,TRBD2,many,TGCAGTGCCAGTGTCGCGGGAGCCGGATACAATGAGCAGTTCTTC,CSASVAGAGYNEQFF
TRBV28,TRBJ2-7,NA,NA,TGTGCCAGCAGTTACCCGGGGACCGCCCGCGAGCAGTACTTC,CASSYPGTAREQYF
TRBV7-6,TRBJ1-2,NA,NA,TGTGCCAACAGCTCACTCGAGGACAGAGGAGATGGCTACACCTTC,CANSSLEDRGDGYTF
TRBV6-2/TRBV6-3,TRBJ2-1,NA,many,TGTGCCAGCAAGCGACAGATCTACAATGAGCAGTTCTTC,CASKRQIYNEQFF
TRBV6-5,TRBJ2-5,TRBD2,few,TGTGCCAGCAGTTACGGAGCTAGCGGGGCCCCAGGGTACTTC,CASSYGASGAPGYF
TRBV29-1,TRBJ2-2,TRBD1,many,TGCAGCCTATCTACAGGGGGCGCGACCGGGGAGCTGTTTTTT,CSLSTGGATGELFF
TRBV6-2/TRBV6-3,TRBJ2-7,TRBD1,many,TGTGCCAGCAGTTACGGGACAGGGGGCTACGAGCAGTACTTC,CASSYGTGGYEQYF
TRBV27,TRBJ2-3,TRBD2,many,TGTGCCAGCAGTTTCCTGGGACTAGCGGGGTCTAGCACAGATACGCAGTATTTT,CASSFLGLAGSSTDTQYF
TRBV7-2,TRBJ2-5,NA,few,TGTGCCAGCAGCCCCCGGTTTAGCCAAGAGACCCAGTACTTC,CASSPRFSQETQYF
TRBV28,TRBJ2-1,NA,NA,TGTGCCAGCAGATTACCACAGGGCTACAATGAGCAGTTCTTC,CASRLPQGYNEQFF
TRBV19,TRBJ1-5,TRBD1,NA,TGTGCCAGTAGTCCGGGACAGGGCCCAAGCAATCAGCCCCAGCATTTT,CASSPGQGPSNQPQHF
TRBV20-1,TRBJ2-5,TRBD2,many,TGCAGTGCTGAAGGTCTAGCGGGAGAACCTGTACTCCAAGAGACCCAGTACTTC,CSAEGLAGEPVLQETQYF
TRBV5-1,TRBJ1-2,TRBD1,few,TGCGCCAGCAGCGGTTACGGGACAGGGGGTAACTATGGCTACACCTTC,CASSGYGTGGNYGYTF
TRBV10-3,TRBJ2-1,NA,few,TGTGCCATCGGAACACAGGGATATGAGCAGTTCTTC,CAIGTQGYEQFF
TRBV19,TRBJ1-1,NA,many,TGTGCCAGTAGTCCCTCCGGGGTTGATACTGAAGCTTTCTTT,CASSPSGVDTEAFF
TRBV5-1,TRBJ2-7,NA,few,TGCGCCAGCAGCCCGGGGGACAGCCTCTACGAGCAGTACTTC,CASSPGDSLYEQYF